The next 2 T cell receptor beta chains were all read from a single sample in a study of blood T cells in healthy people across ages. Next came a second PCR, run for roughly 6 to 11 cycles, which used a sample-barcoded 5' primer along with a J-beta primer mix. From the 5' RACE reads, TCRdb called clonotypes with MiXCR, one entry per CDR3 protein. The sample consists of under 800,000 distinct CDR3 sequences, approximately 43% of them appearing once. The sample was blood. Receptor source: a woman aged 55-69 years in good health.

Only a few counts were recorded for this clonotype. The chain carries TRBV20-1 and TRBJ2-7; D call uncertain. This CDR3 contains 16 residues. Germline V lookup: CDR1 DFQATT, CDR2 SNEGSKA (reference sequence). The V and J ends lost 0 bases and 2 bases respectively, with 17 bases between them. In DNA form, the CDR3 reads TGCAGTGCTAGAGATGGGAAAGGCAGAATTGCCTACGAGCAGTACTTC. It specifies CSARDGKGRIAYEQYF.

The rearrangement joins TRBV4-2 to TRBJ1-5; 8 bases line up with TRBD1. The CDR3 loop spans 17 amino acids. Losses at the gene ends were 1 base for V and 0 bases for J; bases not matched to a gene: 5. Per the germline V gene, CDR1 is LGHNA and CDR2 is YNFKEQ. CDR3 in amino acids: CASSQVQGADSNQPQHF. DNA of the CDR3: TGTGCCAGCAGCCAAGTCCAGGGGGCTGATAGCAATCAGCCCCAGCATTTT.